Listed here are 31 T cell receptor beta chains from one sample, sequenced in a study of cytomegalovirus exposure and HLA in healthy donors. This PCR relied on a set of 60 Vbeta primers and 13 Jbeta primers. Only in-frame clones appear in the TCRdb table, and some are missing; sequencing was by immunoSEQ multiplex PCR. The sample yields roughly 200,000 clones, approximately 86% seen once. Sequencing was carried out using PBMCs. These receptors all stem from a woman in her thirties in good health and CMV-seronegative.

The chain is built from TRBV2 and TRBJ1-3; D remains ambiguous. V dropped 7 bases and J dropped 2 bases, with 6 bases sitting between them. Germline lookup yields CDR1 SNHLY and CDR2 FYNNEI. This CDR3 is 12 amino acids long. CDR3 nucleotide sequence: TGTGCCAGCATGATAGCTGGAAACACCATATATTTT. Protein product: CASMIAGNTIYF.

The chain recombines TRBV27 with TRBJ2-6; D remains unclear. This CDR3 is built from 15 residues. Trimming took off 4 bases at V and 0 bases at J, with 7 bases between the two ends. CDR1 and CDR2 (germline): MNHEY, SMNVEV (reference sequence). The CDR3 region is CASSSRVSGANVLTF. For the CDR3, the DNA is TGTGCCAGCAGTTCCCGGGTCTCTGGGGCCAACGTCCTGACTTTC.

V and J are TRBV5-1 and TRBJ1-1, with D possibly TRBD1 on 5 matching bases. This CDR3 has 14 amino acids. From germline, CDR1 is SGHRS and CDR2 YFSETQ. The ends were cut back, 4 bases at V and 5 bases at J, with 15 bases in the middle. CDR3: CASSAQVRGTEAFF. As DNA, the CDR3 is TGCGCCAGCAGCGCTCAGGTAAGGGGTACTGAAGCTTTCTTT.

This chain links TRBV4-1 with TRBJ1-2; D possibly corresponds to TRBD1 (5 bases). CDR1 and CDR2 (germline): MGHRA, YSYEKL. Trimming stripped 4 bases from V and 4 bases from J, with 16 bases between. CDR3 length: 15 amino acids. The CDR3 sequence: CASSPDGGFGYGYTF. In DNA, the CDR3 is TGCGCCAGCAGCCCAGACGGGGGGTTTGGCTATGGCTACACCTTC.

CDR3 bases: TGTGCCACCAGCAGAGTGACCGGGAGATACAATGAGCAGTTCTTC. Translating gives CATSRVTGRYNEQFF. J is TRBJ2-1 and V is TRBV15; D possibly corresponds to TRBD2 (6 bases). Germline lookup yields CDR1 LNHNV and CDR2 YYDKDF (reference sequence). This CDR3 is built from 15 residues. V was trimmed by 1 base and J by 4 bases, leaving 11 bases between them. The whole variable domain, remainder taken from reference TRBV15 and TRBJ2-1, is DAMVIQNPRYQVTQFGKPVTLSCSQTLNHNVMYWYQQKSSQAPKLLFHYYDKDFNNEADTPDNFQSRRPNTSFCFLDIRSPGLGDTAMYLCATSRVTGRYNEQFFGPGTRLTVL.

The CDR3 sequence: CASSLEGLAEEGYEQFF. The CDR3 DNA is TGTGCCAGCAGCTTAGAGGGACTAGCGGAGGAGGGGTATGAGCAGTTCTTC. This chain connects TRBV11-2 to TRBJ2-1, with 11 nucleotides matching TRBD2. Germline lookup yields CDR1 SGHAT and CDR2 FQNNGV. The length of the CDR3 is 17 residues. V trimming: 0 bases; J trimming: 8 bases; junction bases outside the gene matches: 9.

The gene calls are TRBV7-8 and TRBJ2-7; TRBD2 matches 8 bases. V was pared by 6 bases and J by 1 base, with 17 bases of the junction left unmatched. The germline V gene has CDR1 SGHVS and CDR2 FQNEAQ. This CDR3 spans 18 amino acids. This CDR3 reads CASSSTPRTGGQSYEQYF. CDR3 nucleotide sequence: TGTGCCAGCAGTTCGACCCCCCGGACGGGGGGGCAGTCCTACGAGCAGTACTTC.

The V gene is TRBV7-9, the J gene TRBJ2-7; 10 bases agree with TRBD1. Germline V gene lookup returns CDR1 SEHNR and CDR2 FQNEAQ (reference sequence). Trimming cost V 5 bases and J 1 base; bases outside gene matches: 11. CDR3 length equals 17 residues. For the CDR3, the DNA is TGTGCCAGCAGCCCTCCCGGGACAGGGGTGGGTTCCTACGAGCAGTACTTC. Translated, it gives CASSPPGTGVGSYEQYF.

This chain uses TRBV5-1 with TRBJ2-5; TRBD2 is a possible D gene (5 bases). V was shortened by 1 base and J by 7 bases, with 17 bases between the two germline ends. The CDR3 runs to 15 residues. The germline V gene has CDR1 SGHRS and CDR2 YFSETQ. CDR3 residues: CASSLLAGRGRTQYF. The DNA of the CDR3 is TGCGCCAGCAGCTTGTTAGCCGGCCGGGGTAGGACCCAGTACTTC. Full variable domain (outside the CDR3, taken from reference TRBV5-1 and TRBJ2-5): KAGVTQTPRYLIKTRGQQVTLSCSPISGHRSVSWYQQTPGQGLQFLFEYFSETQRNKGNFPGRFSGRQFSNSRSEMNVSTLELGDSALYLCASSLLAGRGRTQYFGPGTRLLVL.

A few counts support this clone. The V gene is TRBV6-4, the J gene TRBJ2-2, with 7 nucleotides matching TRBD1. Germline V gene data show CDR1 as MRHNA and CDR2 as SNTAGT. CDR3 length: 17 amino acids. Trimming at V came to 8 bases and at J to 7 bases, leaving 19 bases not matched to a gene. The CDR3 DNA is TGTGCCAGCCTTAGAGATAATACAGGGGCAGGGAGCGGGGAGCTGTTTTTT. This sequence encodes CASLRDNTGAGSGELFF.

The chain has TRBV4-1 and TRBJ1-2, with 10 nucleotides matching TRBD1. J gave up 8 bases and V 0 bases, and 6 bases lay outside the gene matches. This CDR3 spans 15 amino acids. Germline CDR1 MGHRA, CDR2 YSYEKL. CDR3 nucleotides: TGCGCCAGCAGCCAAGATTATGGGACAGGGGACGGCTACACCTTC. Amino acids: CASSQDYGTGDGYTF.

V usage is TRBV19 and J usage is TRBJ2-2, with 13 nucleotides matching TRBD2. The germline gives CDR1 LNHDA, CDR2 SQIVND (reference sequence). The V and J ends lost 6 bases and 7 bases, in that order; junction bases with no gene match: 5. CDR3 length: 15 amino acids. DNA for the CDR3: TGTGCCAGTAGGACGGGACTAGCGGGGATCGGGGAGCTGTTTTTT. Translated, it gives CASRTGLAGIGELFF. Based on the CDR3 plus reference TRBV19 and TRBJ2-2, the full variable domain is DGGITQSPKYLFRKEGQNVTLSCEQNLNHDAMYWYRQDPGQGLRLIYYSQIVNDFQKGDIAEGYSVSREKKESFPLTVTSAQKNPTAFYLCASRTGLAGIGELFFGEGSRLTVL.

V and J are TRBV6-6 and TRBJ1-5; the D gene is possibly TRBD1 (6 bases). In germline, CDR1 is MNHNY, CDR2 SVGAGI (reference sequence). The CDR3 length is 14 residues. V lost 2 bases, J lost 8 bases, and 13 bases lay in between. In DNA form, the CDR3 reads TGTGCCAGCAGTTACCGGGGGGCGAAGGAGCCCCAGCATTTT. Translated: CASSYRGAKEPQHF.

The DNA of the CDR3 is TGTGCCAGCAGTTATCAGGTCTATGGCTACACCTTC. Encoded protein: CASSYQVYGYTF. V usage is TRBV6-6 and J usage is TRBJ1-2; D not certain. Germline assignment: CDR1 MNHNY and CDR2 SVGAGI (reference sequence). V lost 3 bases and J 4 bases, leaving 6 bases between the germline ends. The CDR3 is 12 amino acids.

This clone was counted a few times. This sequence joins TRBV25-1 and TRBJ1-1; D is undetermined. The germline V and J ends were trimmed by 7 bases and 1 base, with 7 bases remaining between them. The CDR3 runs to 12 residues. From germline, CDR1 is MGHDK and CDR2 SYGVNS. Here the CDR3 reads CASTRSNTEAFF. CDR3 coding DNA: TGTGCCAGCACTAGATCGAACACTGAAGCTTTCTTT.

The chain carries TRBV10-1 and TRBJ2-7, with 7 bases matching TRBD1. Germline lookup yields CDR1 WNHNN and CDR2 SYGVQD (reference sequence). The CDR3 has 14 residues. Trimming took 1 base from V and 5 from J; bases not matched to a gene: 5. The CDR3 coding sequence is TGCGCCAGCAGTGAGTACGTGACAGGGAACGAGCAGTACTTC. Its translation is CASSEYVTGNEQYF.

The CDR3 loop is CAWGVGGFAYEQYF. For the CDR3, the DNA is TGTGCCTGGGGGGTCGGGGGGTTTGCCTACGAGCAGTACTTC. This rearrangement joins TRBV30 to TRBJ2-7, with TRBD2 identical over 7 bases. The CDR3 covers 14 residues. Germline CDR1 reads GTSNPN; CDR2 reads SVGIG (reference sequence). V shed 5 bases, J shed 2 bases, and the junction held 9 bases outside the gene matches.

The V call is TRBV7-8, the J call TRBJ2-2; 13 nucleotides match TRBD2. The CDR3 has 19 residues. CDR1 and CDR2 from the germline V gene are SGHVS and FQNEAQ. Trimming removed 4 bases from V and 3 bases from J; junction bases left unmatched: 11. CDR3 sequence reads: CASSSPDLGLAGDTGELFF. DNA for the CDR3: TGTGCCAGCAGCTCACCGGACCTTGGACTAGCGGGAGACACCGGGGAGCTGTTTTTT.

This clone has just a few counts. The chain has TRBV11-2 and TRBJ1-1; 7 bases line up with TRBD1. Germline V lookup: CDR1 SGHAT, CDR2 FQNNGV. The ends lost 5 bases at V and 7 bases at J; junction bases unmatched: 4. The CDR3 runs to 12 residues. This CDR3 is CASSKGQDEAFF. The DNA for the CDR3 is TGTGCCAGCAGCAAAGGACAGGATGAAGCTTTCTTT.

Written as DNA, the CDR3 is TGTGCCAGCAGCCAAGCTTCGAATCAGCCCCAGCATTTT. It yields the protein CASSQASNQPQHF. The chain has TRBV4-2 and TRBJ1-5; no clear D gene. With 1 base removed from V and 4 bases from J, the gap between germline ends came to 5 bases. Germline values: CDR1 LGHNA, CDR2 YNFKEQ. This CDR3 has 13 amino acids.

This clone was observed once. The CDR3 protein is CASSRDEKLFF. In DNA, the CDR3 is TGTGCCAGCAGTAGAGATGAAAAACTGTTTTTT. The rearrangement uses TRBV2 and TRBJ1-4; D unclear. Germline CDR1 and CDR2: SNHLY and FYNNEI. V lost 5 bases to trimming and J lost 6 bases, with 4 bases between them. CDR3 length equals 11 residues.

This sequence joins TRBV4-1 and TRBJ2-5; no clear D. Germline V gene sequence: CDR1 MGHRA, CDR2 YSYEKL. V was trimmed by 1 base and J by 5 bases, leaving 8 bases between them. The CDR3 has 13 residues. CDR3: CASSQAPVETQYF. The CDR3 coding sequence is TGCGCCAGCAGCCAAGCTCCGGTTGAGACCCAGTACTTC.

The genes are TRBV18 and TRBJ2-7, with 11 positions matching TRBD1. Germline-derived CDR1 and CDR2 are KGHSH and LQKENI. V lost 3 bases to trimming and J lost 5 bases; unmatched junction nucleotides: 12. The CDR3 length is 17 residues. CDR3 coding DNA: TGTGCCAGCTCACCGACCGCTTTTGGACAGGGGGCCCACGAGCAGTACTTC. Amino acids: CASSPTAFGQGAHEQYF.

This chain joins TRBV6-5 and TRBJ1-2; D remains ambiguous. The CDR3 loop spans 14 amino acids. Trimming left V 6 bases short and J 13 bases short, with 24 bases between. The V gene's germline CDR1 is MNHEY and CDR2 SVGAGI. The CDR3 loop is CASSRERVLLSVTF. DNA of the CDR3: TGTGCCAGCAGCCGGGAAAGAGTCCTCTTAAGCGTCACCTTC.

V is TRBV5-1 and J is TRBJ2-1, with a tentative D call TRBD1 (6 bases). The CDR3 consists of 15 residues. Trimming stripped 0 bases from V and 2 bases from J, with 9 bases between. The germline V gene encodes CDR1 SGHRS and CDR2 YFSETQ. CDR3 residues: CASSLAGDTYNEQFF. In DNA form, the CDR3 reads TGCGCCAGCAGCTTGGCAGGGGACACCTACAATGAGCAGTTCTTC.

The gene calls are TRBV11-2 and TRBJ2-7; TRBD1 is a possible D gene (6 bases). This CDR3 spans 11 amino acids. Trimming shortened V by 5 bases and J by 7 bases, and 9 bases separated the two germline ends. Germline values: CDR1 SGHAT, CDR2 FQNNGV. In DNA, the CDR3 is TGTGCCAGCAGCCAAGGGGGTGAGCAGTACTTC. Translating it yields CASSQGGEQYF.

A word on this clone: The same CDR3 arises from other DNA sequences in this sample as well. V gene TRBV5-1 combines with J gene TRBJ2-5; 7 bases map to TRBD2. Trimming removed 0 bases from V and 5 bases from J; junction bases left unmatched: 1. The CDR3 loop spans 13 amino acids. Germline-derived CDR1 and CDR2 are SGHRS and YFSETQ. CDR3 region: CASSLEGGETQYF. The CDR3 nucleotides are TGCGCCAGCAGCTTGGAGGGAGGGGAGACCCAGTACTTC.

The V and J genes are TRBV7-9 and TRBJ1-1, with D unclear. CDR1 SEHNR and CDR2 FQNEAQ come from the germline V gene (reference sequence). The CDR3 is 18 residues long. The germline V and J ends were trimmed by 5 bases and 1 base, with 23 bases remaining between them. The CDR3 DNA reads TGTGCCAGCAGCCACCCATACCGGGTAGTCATGGGGAACACTGAAGCTTTCTTT. Its translation: CASSHPYRVVMGNTEAFF.

The chain employs TRBV18 and TRBJ1-5, with D unclear. CDR1 is KGHSH and CDR2 is LQKENI in the germline V gene. CDR3 length: 14 residues. Trimming cost V 3 bases and J 4 bases, with 10 bases left between them. The CDR3 loop is CASSPGLGNQPQHF. The CDR3, as DNA: TGTGCCAGCTCACCCGGACTGGGAAATCAGCCCCAGCATTTT.

The gene calls are TRBV5-6 and TRBJ1-6; possibly TRBD1 for D (5 bases). Germline CDR1 and CDR2: SGHDT and YYEEEE. The CDR3 spans 14 residues. Trimming took off 0 bases at V and 8 bases at J, with 9 bases between the two ends. The CDR3 here is CASSLGQQYSPLHF. The CDR3 coding sequence is TGTGCCAGCAGCTTGGGACAGCAATATTCACCCCTCCACTTT.

The chain recombines TRBV4-1 with TRBJ1-1; 10 nucleotides line up with TRBD1. The CDR3 contains 15 residues. Germline lookup yields CDR1 MGHRA and CDR2 YSYEKL. V trimming: 5 bases; J trimming: 5 bases; junction bases outside the gene matches: 8. For the CDR3, the DNA is TGCGCCAGCAGCTCCGGACAGGGGGGATGGACTGAAGCTTTCTTT. Its protein product is CASSSGQGGWTEAFF.